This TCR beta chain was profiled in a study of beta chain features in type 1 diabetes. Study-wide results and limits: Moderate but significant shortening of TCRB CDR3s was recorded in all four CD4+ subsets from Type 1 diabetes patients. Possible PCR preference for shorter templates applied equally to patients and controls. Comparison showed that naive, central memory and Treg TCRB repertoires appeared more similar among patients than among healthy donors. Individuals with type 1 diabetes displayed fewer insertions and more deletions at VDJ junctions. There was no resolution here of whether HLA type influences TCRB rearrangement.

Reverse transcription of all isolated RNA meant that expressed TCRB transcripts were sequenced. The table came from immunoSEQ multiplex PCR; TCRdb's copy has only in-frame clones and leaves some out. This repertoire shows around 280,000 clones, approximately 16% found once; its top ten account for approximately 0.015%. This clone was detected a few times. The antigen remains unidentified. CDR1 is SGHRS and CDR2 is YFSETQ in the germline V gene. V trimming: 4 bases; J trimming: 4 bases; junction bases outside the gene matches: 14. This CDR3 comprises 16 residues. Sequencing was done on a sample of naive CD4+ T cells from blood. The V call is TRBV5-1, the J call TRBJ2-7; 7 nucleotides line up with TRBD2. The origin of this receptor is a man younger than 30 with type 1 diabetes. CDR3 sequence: CASSQNPGGPPYEQYF. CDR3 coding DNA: TGCGCCAGCAGCCAGAATCCGGGAGGCCCCCCTTACGAGCAGTACTTC.